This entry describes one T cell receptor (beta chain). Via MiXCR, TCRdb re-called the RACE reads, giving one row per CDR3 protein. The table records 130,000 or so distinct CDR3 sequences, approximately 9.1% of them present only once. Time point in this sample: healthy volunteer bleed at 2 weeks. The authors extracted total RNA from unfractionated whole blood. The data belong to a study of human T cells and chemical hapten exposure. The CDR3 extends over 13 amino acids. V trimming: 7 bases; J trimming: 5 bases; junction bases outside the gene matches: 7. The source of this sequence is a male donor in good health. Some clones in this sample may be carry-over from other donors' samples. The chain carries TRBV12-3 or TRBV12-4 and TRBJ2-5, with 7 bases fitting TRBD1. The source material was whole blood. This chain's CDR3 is CASTRQGMETQYF. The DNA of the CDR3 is TGTGCCAGCACCAGACAGGGAATGGAGACCCAGTACTTC.